Detailed here is one T cell receptor (beta chain). Its antigen remains unknown. Germline and junction disagree at one end, which may indicate a read error. Per germline, CDR1 SGHAT and CDR2 FQNNGV. The CDR3 sequence is 17 residues long. This sample is drawn from a study of tumor-infiltrating lymphocytes in primary liver carcinoma. Researchers drew blood RNA from unsorted whole blood and extracted germline DNA as well. With a constant-region primer, TCR beta cDNA was made from 500 ng of total RNA. Each TCR beta library was derived from three nested multiplex PCR rounds that employed slightly modified ARM-PCR. A C-beta reverse primer and TRBV1-TRBV30 forward primers served in each of the first two PCR rounds, at about 9 cycles apiece. In TCRdb, the multiplex PCR reads were re-called with MiXCR into one record per CDR3 protein. Among around 170,000 distinct CDR3 sequences listed, about 60% were seen once.

Findings and caveats of the study: The study found a significantly higher top-250-clone fraction in tumors than in blood (p = 0.039).

Sequenced input: peripheral blood. The TCR comes from a man between 35 and 55 years old with primary liver carcinoma and hepatitis B virus infection. The chain carries TRBV11-2 and TRBJ2-3; D might be TRBD2 (5 bases). Here the CDR3 DNA reads TGTACCAGCAGCCGATTTCACTCACTAGATGACATAGATACGCAGTATTTT. This codes for CTSSRFHSLDDIDTQYF.